Following are 11 T cell receptor beta chains from one sample sequenced in a study of control samples from healthy donors and cancer patients (TCRdb year 2020). The library was built by means of the immunoSEQ multiplex PCR assay. The immuneACCESS repertoire file appears here via TCRdb, limited to in-frame rearrangements. These files lack a portion of the clones; in checked studies, under half of the deficit traces to unresolved V genes, and the cause of the others is not known. Present in this sample are over 150,000 clones, over 85% of which were seen just once. The biggest ten clones account for 1.4% of the sample. Sample: blood. Receptors were obtained from a man between 25 and 39 years old in good health.

V is TRBV5-1 and J is TRBJ2-6; D ambiguous. V dropped 0 bases and J dropped 8 bases, with 6 bases sitting between them. This CDR3 region has 13 residues. The germline gives CDR1 SGHRS, CDR2 YFSETQ. CDR3 bases: TGCGCCAGCAGCTTGGAATCCTCCAACGTCCTGACTTTC. Translation gives CASSLESSNVLTF. Full variable domain (outside the CDR3, taken from reference TRBV5-1 and TRBJ2-6): KAGVTQTPRYLIKTRGQQVTLSCSPISGHRSVSWYQQTPGQGLQFLFEYFSETQRNKGNFPGRFSGRQFSNSRSEMNVSTLELGDSALYLCASSLESSNVLTFGAGSRLTVL.

The J gene is TRBJ1-2, the V gene TRBV28; TRBD1 agrees at 7 bases. With 4 bases clipped from V and 4 bases from J, the junction kept 9 bases outside the gene matches. The CDR3 covers 15 residues. CDR1 and CDR2 from the germline V gene are MDHEN and SYDVKM. The CDR3 sequence: CASSSPGQYGYGYTF. As DNA, the CDR3 is TGTGCCAGCAGTTCCCCGGGACAGTACGGCTATGGCTACACCTTC.

The rearrangement uses TRBV5-1 and TRBJ2-5; D ambiguous. Germline V gene data show CDR1 as SGHRS and CDR2 as YFSETQ. V shed 0 bases and J shed 3 bases, with 12 bases lying between them. This CDR3 contains 15 residues. The CDR3 region is CASSLGVQREETQYF. CDR3 coding DNA: TGCGCCAGCAGCTTGGGGGTTCAGAGAGAAGAGACCCAGTACTTC.

The rearrangement uses TRBV5-4 and TRBJ2-7; the match to TRBD2 covers 8 bases. From germline, CDR1 is SGHNT and CDR2 YYREEE (reference sequence). The CDR3 runs to 15 residues. The junction had 5 bases not matched to a gene; V was cut back by 0 bases and J by 3 bases. The CDR3 bases are TGTGCCAGCAGCTTGGCGGGAGGGCCTTTCTACGAGCAGTACTTC. Amino acids: CASSLAGGPFYEQYF.

The chain has TRBV10-2 and TRBJ1-5; D might be TRBD1 (5 bases). The CDR3 spans 14 residues. CDR1 is WSHSY and CDR2 is SAAADI in the germline V gene. The germline V and J ends were trimmed by 8 bases and 2 bases, with 13 bases remaining between them. Here the CDR3 reads CASAPGGGNQPQHF. CDR3 DNA: TGCGCCAGCGCCCCCGGGGGTGGCAATCAGCCCCAGCATTTT.

This sequence joins TRBV3-1 (or the pseudogene TRBV3-2) and TRBJ1-1; D perhaps matches TRBD1 (6 bases). V was trimmed by 1 base and J by 4 bases, leaving 10 bases between them. This CDR3 has 14 residues. Germline V gene data show CDR1 as LGHDT and CDR2 as YNNKEL (reference sequence). This CDR3 reads CASSQVEGGTEAFF. The CDR3 DNA reads TGTGCCAGCAGCCAAGTTGAGGGGGGCACTGAAGCTTTCTTT.

This chain joins TRBV7-9 and TRBJ1-5, with D unclear. V was shortened by 0 bases and J by 3 bases, with 3 bases between the two germline ends. This CDR3 comprises 13 residues. Looked up from germline, CDR1 is SEHNR and CDR2 is FQNEAQ (reference sequence). The CDR3 protein is CASSLAINQPQHF. CDR3 in DNA: TGTGCCAGCAGCTTAGCAATCAATCAGCCCCAGCATTTT.

The DNA of the CDR3 is TGTGCCAGCAGCTCTACTACGACCTTCTCTGGAAACACCATATATTTT. Amino acid sequence: CASSSTTTFSGNTIYF. V is TRBV6-2 or TRBV6-3 and J is TRBJ1-3; unclear D gene. Trimming stripped 6 bases from V and 0 bases from J, with 15 bases between. The germline CDR1 and CDR2 sequences are MNHEY and SVGEGT. The CDR3 covers 16 residues.

This rearrangement joins TRBV5-6 to TRBJ2-3; no firm D call. The germline gives CDR1 SGHDT, CDR2 YYEEEE. V was shortened by 0 bases and J by 4 bases, with 6 bases between the two germline ends. CDR3 length equals 13 residues. The CDR3 sequence: CASSLVFADTQYF. The CDR3 coding sequence is TGTGCCAGCAGCTTGGTGTTCGCAGATACGCAGTATTTT.

DNA for the CDR3: TGTGCCAGCAGTTACTCGTACCGGAGGGAGACCCAGTACTTC. Translating it yields CASSYSYRRETQYF. The gene calls are TRBV6-6 and TRBJ2-5; tentative D call: TRBD2 (5 bases). The CDR3 runs to 14 residues. CDR1 MNHNY and CDR2 SVGAGI come from the germline V gene (reference sequence). Deletions cut 0 bases from V and 5 bases from J, with 10 bases between.

The chain combines TRBV5-1 with TRBJ1-6; D possibly corresponds to TRBD1 (6 bases). Germline CDR1 is SGHRS and CDR2 is YFSETQ. The ends were cut back, 0 bases at V and 7 bases at J, with 8 bases in the middle. This CDR3 spans 14 amino acids. CDR3 sequence: CASSLEGGNSPLHF. CDR3 sequence (DNA): TGCGCCAGCAGCTTGGAGGGGGGGAATTCACCCCTCCACTTT.